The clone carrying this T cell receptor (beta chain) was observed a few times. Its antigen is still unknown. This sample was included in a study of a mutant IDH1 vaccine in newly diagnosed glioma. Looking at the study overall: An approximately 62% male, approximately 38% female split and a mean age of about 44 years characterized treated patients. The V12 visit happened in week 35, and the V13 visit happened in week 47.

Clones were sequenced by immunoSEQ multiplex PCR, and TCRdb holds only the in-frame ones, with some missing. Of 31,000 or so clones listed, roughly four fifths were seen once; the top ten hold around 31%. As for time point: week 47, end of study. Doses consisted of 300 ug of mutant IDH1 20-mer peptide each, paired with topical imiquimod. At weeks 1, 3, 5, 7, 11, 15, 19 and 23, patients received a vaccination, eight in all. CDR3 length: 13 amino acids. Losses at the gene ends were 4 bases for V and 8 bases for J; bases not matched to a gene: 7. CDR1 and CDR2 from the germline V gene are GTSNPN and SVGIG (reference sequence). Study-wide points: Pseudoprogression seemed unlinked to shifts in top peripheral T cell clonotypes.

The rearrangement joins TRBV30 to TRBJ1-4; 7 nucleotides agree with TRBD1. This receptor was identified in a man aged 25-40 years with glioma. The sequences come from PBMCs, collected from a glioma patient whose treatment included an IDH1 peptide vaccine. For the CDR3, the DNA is TGTGCCTGGACAGGGGGGGTCCGGGAAAAACTGTTTTTT. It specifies CAWTGGVREKLFF. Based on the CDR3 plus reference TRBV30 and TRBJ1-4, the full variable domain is SQTIHQWPATLVQPVGSPLSLECTVEGTSNPNLYWYRQAAGRGLQLLFYSVGIGQISSEVPQNLSASRPQDRQFILSSKKLLLSDSGFYLCAWTGGVREKLFFGSGTQLSVL.